Listed here are 26 T cell receptor beta chains from one sample, sequenced in a study of blood T cell repertoires in COVID-19. Repertoires were generated with immunoSEQ multiplex PCR, while TCRdb's copy carries only in-frame clones and drops some. Among some 270,000 clones listed, more than 75% were seen once. The sequenced sample was PBMCs or T cells enriched from blood (not recorded which). These receptors all come from a woman aged 50 to 60 who had been exposed to COVID-19.

The chain recombines TRBV7-9 with TRBJ1-2; D is unclear. The germline CDR1 and CDR2 sequences are SEHNR and FQNEAQ (reference sequence). CDR3 length: 13 residues. V lost 5 bases and J lost 3, with 10 bases in between. CDR3 coding DNA: TGTGCCAGCAGCCGGGTGGGAGACTATGGCTACACCTTC. This sequence encodes CASSRVGDYGYTF.

The gene calls are TRBV5-1 and TRBJ1-2, with TRBD1 matching 9 bases. Germline lookup yields CDR1 SGHRS and CDR2 YFSETQ. The CDR3 has 15 residues. V lost 2 bases and J lost 6; bases outside the gene matches: 8. The chain's CDR3 is CASSLTTGGKDGYTF. As DNA, the CDR3 is TGCGCCAGCAGCTTAACTACAGGGGGCAAGGATGGCTACACCTTC.

V gene TRBV27 combines with J gene TRBJ1-1; no reliable D call. With 3 bases removed from V and 5 bases from J, the gap between germline ends came to 10 bases. CDR1 and CDR2 from the germline V gene are MNHEY and SMNVEV (reference sequence). CDR3 length: 13 residues. The CDR3 loop reads CASSLGSGTEAFF. In nucleotides, the CDR3 is TGTGCCAGCAGTTTGGGTTCGGGGACTGAAGCTTTCTTT.

The chain has TRBV6-1 and TRBJ1-5; 7 nucleotides agree with TRBD1. The germline CDR1 and CDR2 sequences are MNHNS and SASEGT. Trimming took 0 bases from V and 4 from J; bases not matched to a gene: 6. CDR3 length: 16 amino acids. This CDR3 is CASSEAPRGTNQPQHF. CDR3 DNA sequence: TGTGCCAGCAGTGAAGCCCCCAGGGGGACAAATCAGCCCCAGCATTTT.

This clone was counted between two and nine times. The chain recombines TRBV5-1 with TRBJ2-4; D is perhaps TRBD2 (6 bases). Germline V gene sequence: CDR1 SGHRS, CDR2 YFSETQ. The V and J ends lost 4 bases and 16 bases respectively, with 21 bases between them. The CDR3 has 13 amino acids. Here the CDR3 DNA reads TGCGCCAGCAGCCCGGGCGGGGAACCGGGCGAATACTTC. Protein sequence: CASSPGGEPGEYF.

The J gene is TRBJ1-2, the V gene TRBV19; D gene uncertain. This CDR3 has 13 residues. V lost 6 bases, J lost 7 bases, and 15 bases lay in between. Germline lookup yields CDR1 LNHDA and CDR2 SQIVND (reference sequence). Here the CDR3 reads CASRRGEGGGYTF. The CDR3 coding sequence is TGTGCCAGTAGGCGCGGAGAGGGTGGTGGCTACACCTTC.

The chain links TRBV7-9 to TRBJ1-1; D gene ambiguous. The CDR3 covers 13 residues. From germline, CDR1 is SEHNR and CDR2 FQNEAQ (reference sequence). V was trimmed by 1 base and J by 6 bases, leaving 9 bases between them. CDR3 residues: CASSLGGSPEAFF. CDR3 DNA sequence: TGTGCCAGCAGCTTAGGAGGCAGCCCTGAAGCTTTCTTT. The entire variable domain, with the rest obtained from reference TRBV7-9 and TRBJ1-1, is as follows: DTGVSQNPRHKITKRGQNVTFRCDPISEHNRLYWYRQTLGQGPEFLTYFQNEAQLEKSRLLSDRFSAERPKGSFSTLEIQRTEQGDSAMYLCASSLGGSPEAFFGQGTRLTVV.

The V and J genes are TRBV5-1 and TRBJ2-6; D possibly corresponds to TRBD2 (6 bases). Germline V gene data show CDR1 as SGHRS and CDR2 as YFSETQ. V was cut by 4 bases and J by 2 bases, with 22 bases left in between. The CDR3 extends over 19 amino acids. CDR3 sequence (DNA): TGCGCCAGCAGCGGGGGGAGTGGGATCTTCTTGACTGGGGCCAACGTCCTGACTTTC. Its translation: CASSGGSGIFLTGANVLTF.

The chain carries TRBV10-3 and TRBJ1-1, with D unclear. The CDR3 covers 12 residues. Germline CDR1 and CDR2: ENHRY and SYGVKD. Trimming shortened V by 2 bases and J by 6 bases, and 7 bases separated the two germline ends. The CDR3 coding sequence is TGTGCCATCAGTGAGCCGGGAGCTGAAGCTTTCTTT. Translation: CAISEPGAEAFF.

V usage is TRBV29-1 and J usage is TRBJ1-2; TRBD1 matches 7 bases. V was pared by 7 bases and J by 0 bases, with 5 bases of the junction left unmatched. Germline CDR1 is SQVTM and CDR2 is ANQGSEA. The CDR3 runs 13 residues. CDR3 sequence (DNA): TGCAGCGCTTTCGACAGGGCTAACTATGGCTACACCTTC. This translates into CSAFDRANYGYTF.

The rearrangement joins TRBV5-1 to TRBJ2-1; D ambiguous. The CDR3 spans 12 residues. V was shortened by 4 bases and J by 8 bases, with 10 bases between the two germline ends. Germline-derived CDR1 and CDR2 are SGHRS and YFSETQ. The CDR3 spells CASSLGAHEQFF. CDR3 bases: TGCGCCAGCAGCCTGGGCGCACATGAGCAGTTCTTC.

The CDR3 region has the DNA TGTGCCAGCAGTCTAACGTCCACAGGGTTCTCTGGGGCCAACGTCCTGACTTTC. Residues: CASSLTSTGFSGANVLTF. The chain joins TRBV28 to TRBJ2-6; the D gene is possibly TRBD1 (6 bases). The germline CDR1 and CDR2 sequences are MDHEN and SYDVKM. V was clipped by 5 bases and J by 0 bases, with 17 bases between them. This CDR3 comprises 18 residues.

This clone turned up a few times. This chain uses TRBV4-3 with TRBJ2-7, with 7 bases matching TRBD1. The trim removed 4 bases at V and 2 bases at J, leaving 5 bases unmatched. CDR1 LGHNA and CDR2 YSLEER come from the germline V gene. The CDR3 contains 14 residues. The CDR3 region is CASSPRQGPYEQYF. CDR3 nucleotide sequence: TGCGCCAGCAGCCCCAGACAGGGCCCCTACGAGCAGTACTTC.

The chain carries TRBV9 and TRBJ1-5; 8 nucleotides match TRBD1. CDR3 length equals 14 residues. CDR1 and CDR2 (germline): SGDLS, YYNGEE. The V gene end was trimmed by 3 bases and the J gene end by 4 bases; junction bases not matched to a gene: 3. The DNA of the CDR3 is TGTGCCAGCAGCGAGGGACAGGCAAATCAGCCCCAGCATTTT. Protein: CASSEGQANQPQHF.

This clone has just one count. The J gene is TRBJ1-6, the V gene TRBV5-8; D not resolved. The V and J ends lost 4 bases and 0 bases respectively, with 11 bases between them. CDR3 length: 16 amino acids. CDR1 and CDR2 from the germline V gene are SGHTS and YDEGEE. As DNA, the CDR3 is TGTGCCAGCAGCGCCCGTGAGAGCTCCTATAATTCACCCCTCCACTTT. Protein sequence: CASSARESSYNSPLHF.

The genes are TRBV3-1 (or the pseudogene TRBV3-2) and TRBJ1-1; 9 bases map to TRBD1. The CDR3 contains 15 residues. In germline, CDR1 is LGHDT, CDR2 YNNKEL (reference sequence). Germline trimming cut 4 bases from V and 4 bases from J; bases unmatched to any gene: 7. In DNA, the CDR3 is TGTGCCAGCAGCCTCCAAACAGGGGGCAGCACTGAAGCTTTCTTT. Translating it yields CASSLQTGGSTEAFF.

This clone was seen once. V usage is TRBV6-5 and J usage is TRBJ1-2; the D gene is possibly TRBD1 (5 bases). V lost 3 bases, J lost 8 bases, and 16 bases lay in between. The germline V gene has CDR1 MNHEY and CDR2 SVGAGI. The CDR3 spans 14 residues. The CDR3 sequence is CASSYGGTSPGYTF. CDR3 DNA: TGTGCCAGCAGTTATGGGGGGACCAGCCCAGGCTACACCTTC.

The rearrangement joins TRBV2 to TRBJ1-5; no firm D call. Germline CDR1 and CDR2: SNHLY and FYNNEI. There are 12 residues in the CDR3. The ends were cut back, 11 bases at V and 0 bases at J, with 8 bases in the middle. CDR3 nucleotides: TGTGCCGTGCAGGATAGCAATCAGCCCCAGCATTTT. Translated, it gives CAVQDSNQPQHF.

This rearrangement joins TRBV5-4 to TRBJ2-7; tentative D call: TRBD1 (5 bases). The CDR3 totals 15 residues. Germline V gene sequence: CDR1 SGHNT, CDR2 YYREEE (reference sequence). V was cut by 2 bases and J by 0 bases, with 12 bases left in between. This CDR3 reads CASSFTGSSSYEQYF. CDR3 DNA sequence: TGTGCCAGCAGCTTTACAGGTAGCAGCTCCTACGAGCAGTACTTC.

This clone is a singleton in its sample. The chain combines TRBV27 with TRBJ1-1; TRBD1 matches at 7 bases. This CDR3 is built from 15 residues. Per germline, CDR1 MNHEY and CDR2 SMNVEV (reference sequence). V was pared by 5 bases and J by 4 bases, with 10 bases of the junction left unmatched. CDR3 region: CASSPQDRPFTEAFF. In DNA, the CDR3 is TGTGCCAGCAGTCCTCAGGACAGGCCCTTCACTGAAGCTTTCTTT.

V is TRBV7-8 and J is TRBJ2-3, with D perhaps matching TRBD2 (6 bases). V lost 1 base, J lost 8 bases, and 10 bases lay in between. This CDR3 is built from 13 residues. Germline V gene lookup returns CDR1 SGHVS and CDR2 FQNEAQ. The CDR3 region is CASSLVGGSTQYF. CDR3 coding DNA: TGTGCCAGCAGCTTAGTCGGGGGAAGTACGCAGTATTTT.

The rearrangement joins TRBV4-3 to TRBJ1-2; D not certain. This CDR3 is built from 17 residues. V lost 0 bases, J lost 4 bases, and 18 bases lay in between. Germline V gene lookup returns CDR1 LGHNA and CDR2 YSLEER. The CDR3 sequence: CASSQDWGAASGYGYTF. The CDR3 DNA sequence: TGCGCCAGCAGCCAAGATTGGGGAGCGGCTTCGGGCTATGGCTACACCTTC.

The genes are TRBV19 and TRBJ1-1; 7 bases are a match to TRBD1. Germline loops: CDR1 LNHDA, CDR2 SQIVND (reference sequence). Unmatched junction bases numbered 7, after V lost 4 bases and J lost 8 bases. The CDR3 totals 13 residues. CDR3 amino acids: CASSSDRVAEAFF. CDR3 in DNA: TGTGCCAGTAGTAGCGACAGGGTGGCAGAAGCTTTCTTT.

Concerning this clone itself: This specimen includes other DNA sequences encoding the same CDR3. This chain uses TRBV6-5 with TRBJ2-5; D is unclear. Per the germline V gene, CDR1 is MNHEY and CDR2 is SVGAGI. This CDR3 has 12 amino acids. V was cut by 6 bases and J by 4 bases, with 9 bases left in between. CDR3: CASSPTGETQYF. The CDR3 region has the DNA TGTGCCAGCAGCCCGACGGGAGAGACCCAGTACTTC.

This clone was observed once. V gene TRBV7-9 combines with J gene TRBJ2-3, with 7 bases identical to TRBD1. CDR1 is SEHNR and CDR2 is FQNEAQ in the germline V gene (reference sequence). The CDR3 extends over 14 amino acids. V lost 1 base and J lost 4; bases outside the gene matches: 2. In DNA, the CDR3 is TGTGCCAGCAGCTTAGGGCAGGGGGCAGATACGCAGTATTTT. It translates to CASSLGQGADTQYF.

The chain joins TRBV5-5 to TRBJ1-2, with 7 bases identical to TRBD1. Unmatched junction bases numbered 15, after V lost 3 bases and J lost 4 bases. From germline, CDR1 is SGHKS and CDR2 YYEKEE (reference sequence). The CDR3 is made up of 17 amino acids. CDR3 residues: CASSSALTGSGGYGYTF. Written as DNA, the CDR3 is TGTGCCAGCAGCTCCGCCTTGACAGGGTCGGGTGGCTATGGCTACACCTTC.